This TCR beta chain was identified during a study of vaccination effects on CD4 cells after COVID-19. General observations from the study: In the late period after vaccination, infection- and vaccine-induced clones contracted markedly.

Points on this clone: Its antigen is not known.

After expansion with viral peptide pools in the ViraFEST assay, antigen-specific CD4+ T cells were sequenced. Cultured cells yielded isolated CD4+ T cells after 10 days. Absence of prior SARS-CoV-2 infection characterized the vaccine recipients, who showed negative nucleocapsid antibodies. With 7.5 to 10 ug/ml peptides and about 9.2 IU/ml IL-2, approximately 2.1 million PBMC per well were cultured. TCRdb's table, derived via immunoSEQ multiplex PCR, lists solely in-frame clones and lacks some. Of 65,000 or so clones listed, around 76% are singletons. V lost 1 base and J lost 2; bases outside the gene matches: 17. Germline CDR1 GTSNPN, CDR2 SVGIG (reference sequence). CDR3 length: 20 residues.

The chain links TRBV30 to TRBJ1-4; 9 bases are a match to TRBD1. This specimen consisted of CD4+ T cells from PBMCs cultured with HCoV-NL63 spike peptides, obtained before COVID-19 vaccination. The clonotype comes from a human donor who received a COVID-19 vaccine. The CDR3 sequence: CAWSGNAWTGEGGTNEKLFF. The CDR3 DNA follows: TGTGCCTGGAGTGGAAATGCCTGGACAGGGGAGGGAGGCACTAATGAAAAACTGTTTTTT.